This T cell receptor (beta chain) was observed in a study of CD8 T cells in Susac syndrome (dated by TCRdb to between 2018 and 2021). Background for the entire study: Among the sequenced Susac syndrome patients, six had clinically active disease and eight were in clinical remission. At blood withdrawal, Susac syndrome patients were therapy-naive, treated with corticosteroids (with IVIg additionally given to some), or treated with IVIg alone. The study used repertoire sequencing to test whether antigen drove CD8+ T cell activation and differentiation in Susac syndrome.

Points on this clonotype: Its antigen remains unidentified. No much larger clonotype is one base removed from it; base qualities were not supplied.

Points the paper makes about the study in general: In patients with Susac syndrome, the CD4+ T cell repertoire showed no detectable clonal expansion. The study acknowledged that relatively few individuals were included in the TCR sequencing and HLA analysis.

Peripheral blood CD8+ and CD4+ T cells from healthy donors, Susac syndrome patients and multiple sclerosis patients were profiled by high-throughput TCR beta sequencing. Susac syndrome patients met recently defined diagnostic criteria for definite or probable disease. Bulk CD8+ and CD4+ T cells were purified magnetically by negative isolation, whereas CD8+ TEMRA cells were enriched by FACS. Blood was collected in EDTA tubes and processed within 24 hours, with PBMCs isolated through density gradient centrifugation. PBMCs destined for TCR sequencing were cryopreserved in liquid nitrogen and later thawed in a 37 °C water bath. The sorted or isolated CD4+, CD8+ and CD8+ TEMRA cells had a purity of 90% or higher. RNA was extracted using the RNeasy kit, and roughly 0.45 to 1 microgram was reverse transcribed with random hexamers. TCR beta CDR3 regions were amplified with the immunoSEQ multiplex PCR assay covering 54 Vbeta and 13 Jbeta segments. To correct PCR amplification bias, a synthetic template baseline was used for both primer optimization and computational correction. Concerning the study's data processing: Reads were annotated to V, D and J genes per IMGT and analyzed with immunoSEQ Analyzer, keeping only productive sequences. Clonality was calculated as one minus the Shannon entropy normalized by log2 of the number of productive unique sequences. Public and private clones were assessed among the 100 most prevalent clones of each patient and control. Clones were defined as Susac-specific if absent from the healthy and MS cohorts, from 1052 published viral clones and from other ImmuneACCESS disease sequences. TCRdb applied fastp at Q25 and MiXCR to the public reads, then kept only in-frame beta chains. CDR3 protein duplicates are merged, each entry listing the most common genes and DNA. The V and J calls shown here were made by TCRdb, not taken from the authors' results. This sample has 110,000 to 150,000 distinct CDR3 sequences in its table, and almost 96% of those were observed once. The ten largest clones capture roughly 0.08% of the sample.

The sequencing input was CD4+ T cells from PBMCs. The receptor was isolated from a human donor with Susac syndrome.

The DNA sequence is TGTGCCACCAGCAGAACCCGGGACAGGGATGAAAAACTGTTTTTT. Translated, this gives CATSRTRDRDEKLFF. This chain joins TRBV15 to TRBJ1-4; 9 of the junction bases match TRBD1. CDR1 and CDR2, looked up from the germline V gene (reference sequence), are LNHNV and YYDKDF. The CDR3 holds 15 amino acids from the cysteine to the phenylalanine. Only the CDR3 DNA is retained, 45 bases long and in frame from the first base. V and J are trimmed by 2 bases and 6 bases, and the gene matches miss 4 bases of the junction.